This T cell receptor beta chain was identified in a study of T cells after yellow fever vaccination. Notes on the study in general: Detected again after the booster were most primary-vaccination clones, at 95% to 98% CD4 and roughly 88% CD8.

This clonotype was found many times. Its antigen is not known. Using its own MiXCR run on the 5' RACE reads, TCRdb lists one record per CDR3 protein. The table includes about 330,000 distinct CDR3 sequences, roughly 7% detected once. This TCR was recovered from a man aged 18 to 29 who received the YFV17D yellow fever vaccine. The material was PBMCs, obtained around 45 days after the first yellow fever vaccination.

CDR3 in amino acids: CASSQTGQGDNEQFF. CDR3 DNA sequence: TGCGCCAGCAGCCAAACCGGACAGGGCGACAATGAGCAGTTCTTC. The chain employs TRBV4-1 and TRBJ2-1, with TRBD1 matching over 8 bases. The CDR3 consists of 15 residues. The germline V gene encodes CDR1 MGHRA and CDR2 YSYEKL. V lost 2 bases and J lost 5; bases outside the gene matches: 5.